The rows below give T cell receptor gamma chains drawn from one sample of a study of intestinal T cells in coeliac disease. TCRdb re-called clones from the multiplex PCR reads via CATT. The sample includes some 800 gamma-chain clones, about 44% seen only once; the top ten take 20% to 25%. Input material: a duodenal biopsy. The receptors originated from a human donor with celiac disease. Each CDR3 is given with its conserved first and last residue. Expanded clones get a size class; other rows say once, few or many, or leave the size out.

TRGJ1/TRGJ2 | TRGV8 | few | TGTGCCACCTGGGGATCTTATTATAAGAAACTCTTT | CATWGSYYKKLF
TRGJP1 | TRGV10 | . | TGTGCTGCGTGGGATTTCGGTAATACCACTGGTTGGTTCAAGATATTT | CAAWDFGNTTGWFKIF
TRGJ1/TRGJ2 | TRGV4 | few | TGTGCCACCTGGGATGGGCGTTATTATAAGAAACTCTTT | CATWDGRYYKKLF
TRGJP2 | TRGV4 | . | TGTGCCCCCCGAGGATTCGGTTGGATCAAGACGTTT | CAPRGFGWIKTF
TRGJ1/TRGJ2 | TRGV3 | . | TGTGCACCTGGGACCCGAGATAAGAAACTCTTT | CAPGTRDKKLF
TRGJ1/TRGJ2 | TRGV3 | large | TGTGCCACCTGGGACAGGCCCTATTATTATAAGAAACTCTTT | CATWDRPYYYKKLF
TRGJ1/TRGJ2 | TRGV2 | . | TGTGCCACCTGGGACGGCCGGGCGAAACTCTTT | CATWDGRAKLF
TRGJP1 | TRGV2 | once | TGTGCCACTGGGACGGGCGGTTGGTTCAAGATATTT | CATGTGGWFKIF
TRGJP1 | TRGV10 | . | TGTGCTGCGTGGGATTATATTCTGAAGTACAGTTGGTTCAAGATATTT | CAAWDYILKYSWFKIF
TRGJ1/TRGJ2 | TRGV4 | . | TGTGCACCTGGGATGGGCTGTCGGTATTATAAGAAACTCTTT | CAPGMGCRYYKKLF